This TCR beta chain derives from a study of graft-versus-host responses after intestinal transplantation. Study overall: Anti-thymocyte globulin was used for induction in all recipients, who then took tacrolimus and steroids for around 3 years.

This clone was counted once. The antigen remains unidentified. Study-wide points: Allografts from individuals with graft-donor T cell macrochimerism displayed high graft-versus-host to host-versus-graft clonal ratios. Declines in HvG clones occurring early post-transplant were associated with peak circulating GvH clone levels. GvH clones occurred in recipient marrow; some first appeared in ileum or blood.

The protocol was immunoSEQ multiplex PCR, while the TCRdb copy is restricted to in-frame clones and leaves out a portion. Among about 88,000 clones listed, 94% were seen once. The CDR3 runs 14 residues. Germline CDR1 reads SGHTA; CDR2 reads FQGTGA. The junction had 3 bases not matched to a gene; V was cut back by 5 bases and J by 4 bases. Source: unstimulated CD4+ T cells sorted from spleen or lymph node cells, taken before transplant. The chain recombines TRBV7-3 with TRBJ2-2, with 8 bases that match TRBD2. The TCR comes from a human donor who was the organ donor for an intestinal transplant. The CDR3 sequence is CASSPRGGTGELFF. CDR3 in DNA: TGTGCCAGCAGCCCCCGGGGGGGCACCGGGGAGCTGTTTTTT. Based on the CDR3 plus reference TRBV7-3 and TRBJ2-2, the full variable domain is GAGVSQTPSNKVTEKGKYVELRCDPISGHTALYWYRQSLGQGPEFLIYFQGTGAADDSGLPNDRFFAVRPEGSVSTLKIQRTERGDSAVYLCASSPRGGTGELFFGEGSRLTVL.